This T cell receptor (beta chain) was documented in a study of tissue T cells after allogeneic stem cell transplantation. The V segment lost 5 bases and the J segment 7 bases; nucleotides outside the gene matches: 7. Per germline, CDR1 SGHSA and CDR2 FRNQAP. The CDR3 is 13 residues long. Findings of the study overall: Shared clones across patients were few; motif clustering revealed tissue-specific shared signatures. Some tissue clones might be persisting host cells; their alloreactivity or antigen specificity was not determined.

Assay used: immunoSEQ multiplex PCR; TCRdb lists only in-frame clones, some missing. The sample carries around 50,000 clones, about 73% recorded once. This clone was seen a few times. Its matching antigen is unknown. Gene names are mouse gene names. Sequencing ends 1 residue short of the CDR3 end; the germline J gene provides the rest. Sequenced material: sorted cells pooled from one or two spleens. The J gene is TRBJ2-7, the V gene TRBV16; 8 bases are a match to TRBD1. This receptor was taken from a pool of C57BL/6 mice in good health. Incomplete CDR3 DNA: TGTGCAAGCAGCCCACAGGGGGAAGGGGAACAGTAC. Its translation is CASSPQGEGEQY. In full, the CDR3 is CASSPQGEGEQYF.